These T cell receptor beta chains were read from a single sample in a study of shared clonotypes between healthy human individuals. Data came from immunoSEQ multiplex PCR; TCRdb stores just in-frame clones and leaves some out. Among over 2 million clones listed, around 93% were seen once. The sequenced sample consisted of naive CD4+ T cells from PBMCs. These receptors all stem from a man younger than 30 in good health. Some clones in this sample may be carry-over from other donors' samples. Each CDR3 is given with its conserved first and last residue. Each record gives: CDR3 protein, CDR3 DNA, V gene, CDR3 length, clone size, D gene, J gene. A D gene is named only where the DNA matches it firmly. A row's size may be missing; if present it is once, few, many or a size class.

cdr3_aa: CASSVGWDSYYEQYF
cdr3_nt: TGTGCCAGCAGCGTAGGATGGGACAGCTACTACGAGCAGTACTTC
v_call: TRBV9
cdr3_length: 15
clone_size: -
d_call: TRBD1
j_call: TRBJ2-7

cdr3_aa: CAWSRVGTEYNEQFF
cdr3_nt: TGTGCCTGGAGTAGGGTGGGGACCGAATACAATGAGCAGTTCTTC
v_call: TRBV30
cdr3_length: 15
clone_size: -
d_call: -
j_call: TRBJ2-1

cdr3_aa: CASSFQGGSGQPQHF
cdr3_nt: TGTGCCAGCAGCTTTCAAGGGGGGTCAGGTCAGCCCCAGCATTTT
v_call: TRBV7-8
cdr3_length: 15
clone_size: -
d_call: -
j_call: TRBJ1-5

cdr3_aa: CASSEIFGPTDMNTEAFF
cdr3_nt: TGTGCCAGCAGTGAAATTTTTGGACCCACTGATATGAACACTGAAGCTTTCTTT
v_call: TRBV6-1
cdr3_length: 18
clone_size: -
d_call: -
j_call: TRBJ1-1

cdr3_aa: CATSREDYEQYF
cdr3_nt: TGTGCCACCAGCAGGGAAGACTACGAGCAGTACTTC
v_call: TRBV15
cdr3_length: 12
clone_size: -
d_call: -
j_call: TRBJ2-7

cdr3_aa: CASSQAFESPVNIQYF
cdr3_nt: TGTGCCAGCAGCCAAGCCTTCGAGTCGCCTGTGAACATTCAGTACTTC
v_call: TRBV4-2
cdr3_length: 16
clone_size: -
d_call: -
j_call: TRBJ2-4

cdr3_aa: CASSLTGEQETQYF
cdr3_nt: TGCGCCAGCAGCTTAACAGGGGAACAAGAGACCCAGTACTTC
v_call: TRBV5-1
cdr3_length: 14
clone_size: -
d_call: TRBD1
j_call: TRBJ2-5

cdr3_aa: CAIRSGLAGPDTQYF
cdr3_nt: TGTGCCATCAGATCCGGACTAGCGGGACCAGATACGCAGTATTTT
v_call: TRBV10-3
cdr3_length: 15
clone_size: once
d_call: TRBD2
j_call: TRBJ2-3

cdr3_aa: CASSPGRPQPQHF
cdr3_nt: TGTGCCAGCAGTCCGGGACGGCCTCAGCCCCAGCATTTT
v_call: TRBV6-5
cdr3_length: 13
clone_size: -
d_call: -
j_call: TRBJ1-5

cdr3_aa: CASSEAGASGYPGANVLTF
cdr3_nt: TGTGCCAGCAGTGAAGCCGGAGCCAGCGGGTACCCTGGGGCCAACGTCCTGACTTTC
v_call: TRBV6-1
cdr3_length: 19
clone_size: -
d_call: -
j_call: TRBJ2-6

cdr3_aa: CASSPLTGTTDEQYF
cdr3_nt: TGTGCCAGCTCACCACTTACAGGGACGACCGACGAGCAGTACTTC
v_call: TRBV18
cdr3_length: 15
clone_size: once
d_call: -
j_call: TRBJ2-7

cdr3_aa: CASSDFLQGGSKNIQYF
cdr3_nt: TGCGCCAGCAGCGATTTCCTACAAGGGGGCTCCAAAAACATTCAGTACTTC
v_call: TRBV5-1
cdr3_length: 17
clone_size: -
d_call: TRBD1
j_call: TRBJ2-4

cdr3_aa: CASSLVADTEAFF
cdr3_nt: TGTGCCAGCAGCTTAGTCGCTGACACTGAAGCTTTCTTT
v_call: TRBV11-2
cdr3_length: 13
clone_size: -
d_call: -
j_call: TRBJ1-1

cdr3_aa: CASSLGLDIYGYTF
cdr3_nt: TGTGCCAGCAGCTTAGGTTTGGATATCTATGGCTACACCTTC
v_call: TRBV7-9
cdr3_length: 14
clone_size: -
d_call: -
j_call: TRBJ1-2

cdr3_aa: CASSAFEGQGPRTYEQYF
cdr3_nt: TGTGCCAGCAGCGCCTTTGAGGGGCAGGGACCTCGTACCTACGAGCAGTACTTC
v_call: TRBV9
cdr3_length: 18
clone_size: -
d_call: -
j_call: TRBJ2-7

cdr3_aa: CASSGDYRGNQPQHF
cdr3_nt: TGTGCCAGCTCAGGAGACTACAGGGGTAATCAGCCCCAGCATTTT
v_call: TRBV18
cdr3_length: 15
clone_size: -
d_call: TRBD1
j_call: TRBJ1-5

cdr3_aa: CASSLIAENTEAFF
cdr3_nt: TGTGCCAGCAGCTTGATTGCAGAGAACACTGAAGCTTTCTTT
v_call: TRBV5-4
cdr3_length: 14
clone_size: -
d_call: -
j_call: TRBJ1-1

cdr3_aa: CASSYSTRGLAFF
cdr3_nt: TGTGCCAGCAGTTACTCGACGAGGGGGCTAGCTTTCTTT
v_call: TRBV6-5
cdr3_length: 13
clone_size: -
d_call: TRBD1
j_call: TRBJ1-1

cdr3_aa: CASSGEGFYEQYF
cdr3_nt: TGCGCCAGCAGCGGGGAGGGGTTCTACGAGCAGTACTTC
v_call: TRBV5-1
cdr3_length: 13
clone_size: -
d_call: TRBD2
j_call: TRBJ2-7

cdr3_aa: CASSFIAGENQPQHF
cdr3_nt: TGCGCCAGCAGCTTCATTGCAGGGGAGAATCAGCCCCAGCATTTT
v_call: TRBV5-1
cdr3_length: 15
clone_size: -
d_call: -
j_call: TRBJ1-5

cdr3_aa: CASEGDRGTDTQYF
cdr3_nt: TGTGCCAGTGAGGGGGACAGGGGCACAGATACGCAGTATTTT
v_call: TRBV2
cdr3_length: 14
clone_size: once
d_call: TRBD1
j_call: TRBJ2-3

cdr3_aa: CASSPLGQTSTDTQYF
cdr3_nt: TGTGCCAGCTCACCTTTGGGACAGACGAGCACAGATACGCAGTATTTT
v_call: TRBV18
cdr3_length: 16
clone_size: -
d_call: TRBD1
j_call: TRBJ2-3

cdr3_aa: CAWSQGTGNTIYF
cdr3_nt: TGTGCCTGGAGCCAGGGCACCGGAAACACCATATATTTT
v_call: TRBV30
cdr3_length: 13
clone_size: -
d_call: -
j_call: TRBJ1-3

cdr3_aa: CASCCFRETQYF
cdr3_nt: TGTGCCAGCTGTTGCTTCCGAGAGACCCAGTACTTC
v_call: TRBV2
cdr3_length: 12
clone_size: -
d_call: -
j_call: TRBJ2-5

cdr3_aa: CASGENNQPQHF
cdr3_nt: TGTGCCAGCGGTGAGAACAATCAGCCCCAGCATTTT
v_call: TRBV28
cdr3_length: 12
clone_size: few
d_call: -
j_call: TRBJ1-5

cdr3_aa: CAISSGGQGAQETQYF
cdr3_nt: TGTGCCATCAGTTCAGGGGGACAGGGGGCCCAAGAGACCCAGTACTTC
v_call: TRBV10-3
cdr3_length: 16
clone_size: once
d_call: TRBD1
j_call: TRBJ2-5

cdr3_aa: CASSLQGRETQYF
cdr3_nt: TGCGCCAGCAGCTTACAGGGTAGGGAGACCCAGTACTTC
v_call: TRBV5-1
cdr3_length: 13
clone_size: -
d_call: -
j_call: TRBJ2-5

cdr3_aa: CATSRDGRDTGELFF
cdr3_nt: TGTGCCACCAGCAGAGACGGGAGAGATACCGGGGAGCTGTTTTTT
v_call: TRBV15
cdr3_length: 15
clone_size: -
d_call: -
j_call: TRBJ2-2

cdr3_aa: CASSQDSQGGYTF
cdr3_nt: TGCGCCAGCAGCCAAGACTCGCAGGGAGGCTACACCTTC
v_call: TRBV4-3
cdr3_length: 13
clone_size: -
d_call: -
j_call: TRBJ1-2

cdr3_aa: CASSLVLGPGELFF
cdr3_nt: TGTGCCAGCAGCTTAGTCCTAGGGCCCGGGGAGCTGTTTTTT
v_call: TRBV7-2
cdr3_length: 14
clone_size: -
d_call: -
j_call: TRBJ2-2

cdr3_aa: CASPSGTRNQPQHF
cdr3_nt: TGCGCCAGCCCGAGCGGGACTCGAAATCAGCCCCAGCATTTT
v_call: TRBV23-1
cdr3_length: 14
clone_size: -
d_call: -
j_call: TRBJ1-5

cdr3_aa: CASSIRLLTQVINYEQYF
cdr3_nt: TGTGCCAGTAGTATTCGACTCCTGACACAAGTCATCAACTACGAGCAGTACTTC
v_call: TRBV19
cdr3_length: 18
clone_size: -
d_call: -
j_call: TRBJ2-7

cdr3_aa: CASSQAPAVPGLAGAEETQYF
cdr3_nt: TGCGCCAGCAGCCAAGCCCCTGCGGTCCCAGGACTAGCGGGAGCCGAAGAGACCCAGTACTTC
v_call: TRBV4-3
cdr3_length: 21
clone_size: -
d_call: TRBD2
j_call: TRBJ2-5

cdr3_aa: CAWRGDVSNQPQHF
cdr3_nt: TGTGCCTGGAGAGGCGATGTAAGCAATCAGCCCCAGCATTTT
v_call: TRBV30
cdr3_length: 14
clone_size: few
d_call: -
j_call: TRBJ1-5

cdr3_aa: CASSRLAPEGQETQYF
cdr3_nt: TGTGCCAGCTCACGACTTGCCCCCGAGGGTCAAGAGACCCAGTACTTC
v_call: TRBV18
cdr3_length: 16
clone_size: -
d_call: -
j_call: TRBJ2-5

cdr3_aa: CASSQIPRSYNSPLHF
cdr3_nt: TGCGCCAGCAGCCAAATTCCCAGGTCCTATAATTCACCCCTCCACTTT
v_call: TRBV4-1
cdr3_length: 16
clone_size: once
d_call: -
j_call: TRBJ1-6

cdr3_aa: CASSDRDRNYNEQFF
cdr3_nt: TGCGCCAGCAGCGACCGGGACAGGAATTACAATGAGCAGTTCTTC
v_call: TRBV4-3
cdr3_length: 15
clone_size: once
d_call: TRBD1
j_call: TRBJ2-1

cdr3_aa: CASSFTSGVPNQPQHF
cdr3_nt: TGTGCCAGCAGCTTCACGTCAGGGGTACCTAATCAGCCCCAGCATTTT
v_call: TRBV7-2
cdr3_length: 16
clone_size: once
d_call: -
j_call: TRBJ1-5

cdr3_aa: CASSWEGSSNSYNEQFF
cdr3_nt: TGCGCCAGCAGCTGGGAGGGGTCCAGCAACTCCTACAATGAGCAGTTCTTC
v_call: TRBV5-1
cdr3_length: 17
clone_size: -
d_call: TRBD2
j_call: TRBJ2-1

cdr3_aa: CAITYTRADRDGYGYTF
cdr3_nt: TGTGCCATCACCTACACGAGAGCCGACAGGGACGGCTATGGCTACACCTTC
v_call: TRBV10-3
cdr3_length: 17
clone_size: -
d_call: TRBD1
j_call: TRBJ1-2

cdr3_aa: CAWSHTSSEAFF
cdr3_nt: TGTGCCTGGAGTCATACGTCCTCTGAAGCTTTCTTT
v_call: TRBV30
cdr3_length: 12
clone_size: once
d_call: -
j_call: TRBJ1-1

cdr3_aa: CASGRGDTQYF
cdr3_nt: TGTGCCTCCGGACGGGGGGATACGCAGTATTTT
v_call: TRBV30
cdr3_length: 11
clone_size: -
d_call: -
j_call: TRBJ2-3

cdr3_aa: CASSQQGTSGSRGNIQYF
cdr3_nt: TGTGCCAGCAGCCAACAGGGGACTAGCGGGAGTCGGGGAAACATTCAGTACTTC
v_call: TRBV14
cdr3_length: 18
clone_size: -
d_call: TRBD2
j_call: TRBJ2-4

cdr3_aa: CASSAGLDYNEQFF
cdr3_nt: TGTGCCAGCAGTGCGGGACTAGACTACAATGAGCAGTTCTTC
v_call: TRBV28
cdr3_length: 14
clone_size: -
d_call: TRBD2
j_call: TRBJ2-1

cdr3_aa: CASSSGGQGAGEQFF
cdr3_nt: TGTGCCAGCAGCTCCGGGGGACAGGGCGCGGGCGAGCAGTTCTTC
v_call: TRBV7-6
cdr3_length: 15
clone_size: -
d_call: TRBD1
j_call: TRBJ2-1

cdr3_aa: CASSWGDTQYF
cdr3_nt: TGTGCCAGCAGCTGGGGAGATACGCAGTATTTT
v_call: TRBV11-3
cdr3_length: 11
clone_size: -
d_call: -
j_call: TRBJ2-3

cdr3_aa: CASSPGGGGQETQYF
cdr3_nt: TGTGCCAGCTCACCAGGTGGTGGCGGACAAGAGACCCAGTACTTC
v_call: TRBV18
cdr3_length: 15
clone_size: -
d_call: -
j_call: TRBJ2-5

cdr3_aa: CASSDDRGRGELFF
cdr3_nt: TGTGCCAGCAGTGATGACAGGGGGCGCGGGGAGCTGTTTTTT
v_call: TRBV2
cdr3_length: 14
clone_size: -
d_call: TRBD1
j_call: TRBJ2-2

cdr3_aa: CASSVTYEQYF
cdr3_nt: TGTGCCAGCAGTGTTACCTACGAGCAGTACTTC
v_call: TRBV25-1
cdr3_length: 11
clone_size: -
d_call: -
j_call: TRBJ2-7